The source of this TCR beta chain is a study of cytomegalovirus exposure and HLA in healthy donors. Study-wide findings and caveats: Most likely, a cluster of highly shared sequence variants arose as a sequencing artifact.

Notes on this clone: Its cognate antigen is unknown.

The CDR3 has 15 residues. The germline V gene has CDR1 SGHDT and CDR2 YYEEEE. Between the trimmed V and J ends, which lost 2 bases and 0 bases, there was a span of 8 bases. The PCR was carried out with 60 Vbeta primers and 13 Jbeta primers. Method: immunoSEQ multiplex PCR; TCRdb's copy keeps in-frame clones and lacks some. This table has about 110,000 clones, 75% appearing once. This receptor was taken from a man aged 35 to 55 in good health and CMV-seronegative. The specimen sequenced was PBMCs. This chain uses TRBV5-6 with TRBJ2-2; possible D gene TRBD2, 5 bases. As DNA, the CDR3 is TGTGCCAGCAGCTTCCGGGGAACGAACACCGGGGAGCTGTTTTTT. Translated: CASSFRGTNTGELFF.